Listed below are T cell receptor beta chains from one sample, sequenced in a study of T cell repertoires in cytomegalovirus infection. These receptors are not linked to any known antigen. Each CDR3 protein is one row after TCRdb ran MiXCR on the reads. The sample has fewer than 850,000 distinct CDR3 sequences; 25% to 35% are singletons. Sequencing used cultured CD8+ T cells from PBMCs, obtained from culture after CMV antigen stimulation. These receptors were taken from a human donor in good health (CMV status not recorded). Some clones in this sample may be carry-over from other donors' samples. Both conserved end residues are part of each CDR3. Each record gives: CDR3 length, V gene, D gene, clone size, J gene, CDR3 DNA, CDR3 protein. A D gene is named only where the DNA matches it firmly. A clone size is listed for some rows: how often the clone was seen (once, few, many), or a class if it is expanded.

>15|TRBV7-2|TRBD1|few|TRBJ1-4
TGTGCCAGCAGTCGCACAGGGGGCATATATGAAAAACTGTTTTTT
CASSRTGGIYEKLFF
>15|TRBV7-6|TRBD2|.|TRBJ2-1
TGTGCCAGCAGCTTAGGAGCGGGGGGGTCGGGCGAGCAGTTCTTC
CASSLGAGGSGEQFF
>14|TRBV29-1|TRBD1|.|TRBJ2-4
TGCAGCGTCGCCGGACAGGGGACCAAAAACATTCAGTACTTC
CSVAGQGTKNIQYF
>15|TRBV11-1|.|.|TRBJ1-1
TGTGCCAGCAGCTTAAAGGCCACGGGCCTCTCTGAAGCTTTCTTT
CASSLKATGLSEAFF
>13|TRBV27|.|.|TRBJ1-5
TGTGCCAGCAGCCGGGACCCGGGGGGGCCCCAGCATTTT
CASSRDPGGPQHF
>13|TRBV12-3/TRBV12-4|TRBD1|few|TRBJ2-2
TGTGCCAGTATCCCAGGGGGCACCGGGGAGCTGTTTTTT
CASIPGGTGELFF
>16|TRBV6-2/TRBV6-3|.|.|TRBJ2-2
TGTGCCAGCAGTTTTGCCAGGGGTCTTGAAACCGGGGAGCTGTTTTTT
CASSFARGLETGELFF
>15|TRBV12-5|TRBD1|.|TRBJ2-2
TGTGCTAGTGGGCTGACAGGGGTGAACACCGGGGAGCTGTTTTTT
CASGLTGVNTGELFF
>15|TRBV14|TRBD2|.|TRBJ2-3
TGTGCCAGCAGCCTTATGCGGGGGGTCACAGATACGCAGTATTTT
CASSLMRGVTDTQYF
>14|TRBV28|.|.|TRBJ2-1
TGTGCCAGCAGTTTGTTGAGGGGCTACAATGAGCAGTTCTTC
CASSLLRGYNEQFF
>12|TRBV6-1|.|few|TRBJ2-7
TGTGCCAGCAGTCCACCTCTTAGGGAGCAGTACTTC
CASSPPLREQYF
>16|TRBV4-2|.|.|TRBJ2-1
TGTGCCAGCAGCCAAGCTGAGTTGAGCTCCTACAATGAGCAGTTCTTC
CASSQAELSSYNEQFF
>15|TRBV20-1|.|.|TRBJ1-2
TGCAGTGCTGGATCTACAGAACTAGCTAACTATGGCTACACCTTC
CSAGSTELANYGYTF
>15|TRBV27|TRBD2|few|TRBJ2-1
TGTGCCAGCAGCTATACTAGCGGACCATACAATGAGCAGTTCTTC
CASSYTSGPYNEQFF
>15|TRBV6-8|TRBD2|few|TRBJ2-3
TGTGCCAGCAGTTACGACCCTAGCGGGACAGATACGCAGTATTTT
CASSYDPSGTDTQYF
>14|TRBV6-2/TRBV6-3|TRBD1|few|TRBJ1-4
TGTGCCAGCTGGACAGGGAGGCGTAATGAAAAACTGTTTTTT
CASWTGRRNEKLFF
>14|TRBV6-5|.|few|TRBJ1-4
TGTGCCAGCAGTTGGGACGGATATAATGAAAAACTGTTTTTT
CASSWDGYNEKLFF
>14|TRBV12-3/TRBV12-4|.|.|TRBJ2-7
TGTGCCAGCAGTTACGGGGACATCTCCTACGAGCAGTACTTC
CASSYGDISYEQYF
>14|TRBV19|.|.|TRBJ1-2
TGTGCCAGTAGTATCCCAGGTACAAACTATGGCTACACCTTC
CASSIPGTNYGYTF
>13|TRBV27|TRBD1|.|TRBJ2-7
TGTGCCAGCAGTTACAACAGGGGATCCGAGCAGTACTTC
CASSYNRGSEQYF
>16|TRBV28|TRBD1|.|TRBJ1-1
TGTGCCAGCAGTTTAGGGACAGGGGGCGCGGACACTGAAGCTTTCTTT
CASSLGTGGADTEAFF
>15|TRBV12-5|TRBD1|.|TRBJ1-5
TGTGCTAGTGGCCCTACCGGGACAGGACTTCAGCCCCAGCATTTT
CASGPTGTGLQPQHF
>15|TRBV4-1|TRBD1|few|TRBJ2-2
TGCGCCAGCAGCCAGGGGCAGGGGGCGGCCGGGGAGCTGTTTTTT
CASSQGQGAAGELFF
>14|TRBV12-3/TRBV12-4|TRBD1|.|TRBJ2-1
TGTGCCAGCTCAACTCTGCCTGGACAGGGACAGGAGTTCTTC
CASSTLPGQGQEFF
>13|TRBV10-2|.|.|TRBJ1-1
TGCGCCACCAGGGAGGTAATGAACACTGAAGCTTTCTTT
CATREVMNTEAFF
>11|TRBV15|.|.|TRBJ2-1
TGTGCCACCAGCAGAGGAGTTGAGCAGTTCTTC
CATSRGVEQFF
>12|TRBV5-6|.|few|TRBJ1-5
TGTGCCAGCAGCACAGGGCATTGGCCCCAGCATTTT
CASSTGHWPQHF
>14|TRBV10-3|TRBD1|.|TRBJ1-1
TGTGCCATCAGTGAGGGTGGGACAGGCTTTGAAGCTTTCTTT
CAISEGGTGFEAFF
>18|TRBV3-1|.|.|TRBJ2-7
TGTGCCAGCAGCCAAGACACCCTTGGTCAGGAGGACTCCTACGAGCAGTACTTC
CASSQDTLGQEDSYEQYF
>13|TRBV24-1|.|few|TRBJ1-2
TGTGCCACCAGTGTCGGCGCGAACTATGGCTACACCTTC
CATSVGANYGYTF
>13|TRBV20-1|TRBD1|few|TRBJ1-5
TGCAGTGCTAGGGAGGGGGCAGGTCAGCCCCAGCATTTT
CSAREGAGQPQHF
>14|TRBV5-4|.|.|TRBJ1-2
TGTGCCAGCAGCCCTCGAGGGGGGTCCCGTGGCTACACCTTC
CASSPRGGSRGYTF
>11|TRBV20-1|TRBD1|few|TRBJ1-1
TGCAGTGCTATCGGACAGGGAGCTGCTTTCTTT
CSAIGQGAAFF
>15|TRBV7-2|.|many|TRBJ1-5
TGTGCCAGCAGCCCCCGGGGGGGGGCCGATCAGCCCCAGCATTTT
CASSPRGGADQPQHF
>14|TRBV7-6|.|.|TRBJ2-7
TGTGCCAGCAGCCCGGACCAGGGCGGGCACGAGCAGTACTTC
CASSPDQGGHEQYF
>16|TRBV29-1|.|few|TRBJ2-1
TGCAGCGTTGAAGTCGCAGGGCAGGCCGACTACAATGAGCAGTTCTTC
CSVEVAGQADYNEQFF
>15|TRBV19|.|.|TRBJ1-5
TGTGCCAGTAGTATAGATTGGCAGAACAATCAGCCCCAGCATTTT
CASSIDWQNNQPQHF
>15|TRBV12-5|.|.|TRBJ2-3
TGTGCTAGTGGTCCCGAAAGGGACGAGACAGATACGCAGTATTTT
CASGPERDETDTQYF
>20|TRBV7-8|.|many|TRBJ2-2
TGTGCCAGCAGCTCAAATTACCAACCACTCCCACTTGGGCACACCGGGGAGCTGTTTTTT
CASSSNYQPLPLGHTGELFF
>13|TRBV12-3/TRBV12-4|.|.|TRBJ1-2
TGTGCCAGCAGTCCAACGGGCTTGACTGGCTACACCTTC
CASSPTGLTGYTF
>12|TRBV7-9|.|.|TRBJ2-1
TGTGCCAGCTTGGAAATCCGGGGGGAGCAGTTCTTC
CASLEIRGEQFF
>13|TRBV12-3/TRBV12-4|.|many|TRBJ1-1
TGTGCCAGCAGGAAAAGTCAGGGATCGGGAGCTTTCTTT
CASRKSQGSGAFF
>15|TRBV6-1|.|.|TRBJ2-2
TGTGCCAGCAGTGCGGGACGGAGGAACACCGGGGAGCTGTTTTTT
CASSAGRRNTGELFF
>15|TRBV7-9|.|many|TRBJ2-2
TGTGCCAGCAGGTACAGGGTAACGAACACCGGGGAGCTGTTTTTT
CASRYRVTNTGELFF
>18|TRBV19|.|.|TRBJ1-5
TGTGCCAGTAGTATTAGTTCCAGGCCCTACGAAAGCAATCAGCCCCAGCATTTT
CASSISSRPYESNQPQHF
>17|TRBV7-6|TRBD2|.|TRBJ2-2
TGTGCCAGCAGCTTAAAAGGACTAGCGGGGGGCACCGGGGAGCTGTTTTTT
CASSLKGLAGGTGELFF
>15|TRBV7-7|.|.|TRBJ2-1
TGTGCTAGCAGCTTAGGATGGGCAGGGCGGTATGAGCAGTTCTTC
CASSLGWAGRYEQFF
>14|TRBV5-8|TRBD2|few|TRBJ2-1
TGTGCCAGCAGCTTTTTTAGCGGGGGGAATGAGCAGTTCTTC
CASSFFSGGNEQFF
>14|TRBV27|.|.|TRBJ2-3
TGTGCCAGCAGAAGACATCCGCGGGTGGATACGCAGTATTTT
CASRRHPRVDTQYF
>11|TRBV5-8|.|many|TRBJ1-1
TGTGCCAGCAGCTTGGACCCTGAAGCTTTCTTT
CASSLDPEAFF
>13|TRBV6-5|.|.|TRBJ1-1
TGTGCCAACAGTTACCTCAGGGGAACTGAAGCTTTCTTT
CANSYLRGTEAFF
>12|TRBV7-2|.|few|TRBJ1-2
TGTGCCAGCAGCCTATCCCTCTATGGCTACACCTTC
CASSLSLYGYTF